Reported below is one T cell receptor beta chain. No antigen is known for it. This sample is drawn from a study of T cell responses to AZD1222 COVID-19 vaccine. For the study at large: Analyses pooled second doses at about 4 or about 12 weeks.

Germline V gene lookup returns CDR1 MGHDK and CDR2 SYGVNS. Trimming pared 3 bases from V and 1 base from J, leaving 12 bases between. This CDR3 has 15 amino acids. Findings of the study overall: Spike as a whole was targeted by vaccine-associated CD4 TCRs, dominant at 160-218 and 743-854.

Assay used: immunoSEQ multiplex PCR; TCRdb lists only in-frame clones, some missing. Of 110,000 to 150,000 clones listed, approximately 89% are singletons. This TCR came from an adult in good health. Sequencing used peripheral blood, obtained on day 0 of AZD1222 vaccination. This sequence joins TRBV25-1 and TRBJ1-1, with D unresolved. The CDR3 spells CASSEAQRPNTEAFF. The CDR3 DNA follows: TGTGCCAGCAGTGAGGCCCAGCGGCCGAACACTGAAGCTTTCTTT.